The T cell receptor beta chain described here comes from a study of identical twins. The germline V gene has CDR1 LGHDT and CDR2 YNNKEL (reference sequence). The CDR3 runs 15 residues. Trimming stripped 0 bases from V and 1 base from J, with 7 bases between. TCRdb redid the calling of the 5' RACE reads with MiXCR, one entry per CDR3 protein. The data show approximately 490,000 distinct CDR3 sequences, 20% to 25% seen once. The same sample was also studied in work on yellow fever vaccine responses in identical twins.

This TCR derives from a woman between 18 and 29 years old in good health. The sequenced sample was CD4+ T cells sorted from blood. The rearrangement links TRBV3-1 to TRBJ1-5; D is uncertain. The CDR3 is CASSQERGSNQPQHF. Written as DNA, the CDR3 is TGTGCCAGCAGCCAAGAACGGGGAAGCAATCAGCCCCAGCATTTT.